These 23 T cell receptor beta chains were sequenced from one sample in a study of CD8 T cells in ankylosing spondylitis. Study-wide findings and caveats: A TCR beta motif of under ten highly homologous variants appeared characteristic of ankylosing spondylitis blood.

These receptors' targets are unknown. From the 5' RACE reads, TCRdb called clonotypes with MiXCR, one entry per CDR3 protein. The sample contains some 840,000 distinct CDR3 sequences, 10% to 15% of which appear only once. The sample comprised blood, either unsorted or a sorted T cell fraction (not recorded which). The receptors come from a male donor with ankylosing spondylitis.

The rearrangement links TRBV20-1 to TRBJ2-3, with D possibly matching TRBD1 (6 bases). CDR3 size: 13 residues. The germline V gene encodes CDR1 DFQATT and CDR2 SNEGSKA (reference sequence). Trimming removed 5 bases from V and 1 base from J, with 10 bases in between. The CDR3 is CSALQGRTDTQYF. The CDR3, as DNA: TGCAGTGCTTTACAGGGACGCACAGATACGCAGTATTTT.

The V gene is TRBV20-1, the J gene TRBJ2-3, with TRBD2 matching over 8 bases. V trimming: 1 base; J trimming: 0 bases; junction bases outside the gene matches: 6. The V gene's germline CDR1 is DFQATT and CDR2 SNEGSKA (reference sequence). This CDR3 is 16 amino acids long. CDR3: CSARGGGQTSTDTQYF. The CDR3 coding sequence is TGCAGTGCTAGAGGCGGGGGGCAAACTAGCACAGATACGCAGTATTTT.

Remarks on this clonotype: This may be a read error, as it is one base from a much larger clone. This chain links TRBV29-1 with TRBJ2-1; the D gene is possibly TRBD2 (6 bases). The CDR3 has 14 residues. Looked up from germline, CDR1 is SQVTM and CDR2 is ANQGSEA. CDR3 residues: CTLGGGLTYNEQFF. The CDR3 nucleotides read TGCACCCTTGGTGGGGGACTTACCTACAATGAGCAGTTCTTC.

This clonotype was recorded a few times. The V call is TRBV20-1, the J call TRBJ1-5; the D is unclear. The CDR3 has 12 amino acids. Germline-derived CDR1 and CDR2 are DFQATT and SNEGSKA (reference sequence). The DNA of the CDR3 is TGCAGCGTCGACGGAGATAGTCAGCCCCAGCATTTT. It specifies CSVDGDSQPQHF.

This clonotype was seen a handful of times. The rearrangement links TRBV4-2 to TRBJ2-1; 8 nucleotides line up with TRBD2. This CDR3 has 17 amino acids. The germline V gene has CDR1 LGHNA and CDR2 YNFKEQ. Trimming removed 0 bases from V and 10 bases from J; junction bases left unmatched: 14. CDR3 sequence (DNA): TGTGCCAGCAGCCAAGATGATCCGGGAGGGGTAGGAGGCGAGCAGTTCTTC. Protein: CASSQDDPGGVGGEQFF.

This clonotype was counted between two and nine times. The rearrangement joins TRBV20-1 to TRBJ2-2, with D perhaps TRBD2 (5 bases). Trimming removed 3 bases at V and 5 bases at J, with 19 bases between. Germline V gives CDR1 DFQATT, CDR2 SNEGSKA (reference sequence). The CDR3 spans 16 residues. DNA of the CDR3: TGCAGTGCTAGCCCGGACCCAAGGAGGAGGACCGGGGAGCTGTTTTTT. As protein: CSASPDPRRRTGELFF.

This clonotype was observed many times. CDR3 DNA sequence: TGTGCCAGCAACGACCTCCCCACAGATACGCAGTATTTT. It translates to CASNDLPTDTQYF. The V gene is TRBV7-2, the J gene TRBJ2-3; the D is unclear. The CDR3 consists of 13 residues. Germline CDR1 is SGHTA and CDR2 is FQGNSA. Trimming left V 7 bases short and J 2 bases short, with 10 bases between. The full variable domain, rest sourced from reference TRBV7-2 and TRBJ2-3, is GAGVSQSPSNKVTEKGKDVELRCDPISGHTALYWYRQSLGQGLEFLIYFQGNSAPDKSGLPSDRFSAERTGGSVSTLTIQRTQQEDSAVYLCASNDLPTDTQYFGPGTRLTVL.

The chain uses TRBV7-2 and TRBJ2-3; possible D gene TRBD1, 5 bases. The CDR3 runs 12 residues. CDR1 and CDR2 from the germline V gene are SGHTA and FQGNSA. V dropped 4 bases and J dropped 7 bases, with 9 bases sitting between them. CDR3 coding DNA: TGTGCCAGCAGCTACGACAGATATACGCAGTATTTT. Amino acid sequence: CASSYDRYTQYF.

This chain links TRBV10-3 with TRBJ2-5; D is uncertain. The germline CDR1 and CDR2 sequences are ENHRY and SYGVKD. The CDR3 length is 12 residues. Trimming removed 6 bases at V and 7 bases at J, with 12 bases between. The chain's CDR3 is CAISLNERTQYF. In DNA, the CDR3 is TGTGCCATCAGCCTCAACGAGAGGACCCAGTACTTC.

The sample holds a few counts of this clonotype. This chain connects TRBV9 to TRBJ1-5; D is possibly TRBD1 (5 bases). Per germline, CDR1 SGDLS and CDR2 YYNGEE. V was cut by 7 bases and J by 3 bases, with 14 bases left in between. This CDR3 region has 14 residues. The CDR3, as DNA: TGTGCCAGCGGCGGCGGGGGATACAATCAGCCCCAGCATTTT. Its protein is CASGGGGYNQPQHF. The full variable domain, completed using reference TRBV9 and TRBJ1-5, is DSGVTQTPKHLITATGQRVTLRCSPRSGDLSVYWYQQSLDQGLQFLIQYYNGEERAKGNILERFSAQQFPDLHSELNLSSLELGDSALYFCASGGGGYNQPQHFGDGTRLSIL.

V is TRBV7-2 and J is TRBJ1-4; D may be TRBD1 (5 bases). Trimming removed 2 bases from V and 8 bases from J, with 18 bases in between. The CDR3 has 16 amino acids. Germline V gives CDR1 SGHTA, CDR2 FQGNSA. The CDR3 nucleotides read TGTGCCAGCAGCTTATGGGACCCAGGTCGTGGGGAAAAACTGTTTTTT. Encoded protein: CASSLWDPGRGEKLFF.

This clonotype was counted a few times. The gene calls are TRBV18 and TRBJ2-5, with D unresolved. Between the trimmed V and J ends, which lost 0 bases and 7 bases, there was a span of 9 bases. The CDR3 extends over 13 amino acids. Per germline, CDR1 KGHSH and CDR2 LQKENI. The chain's CDR3 is CASSPPSSPTQYF. The CDR3 DNA reads TGTGCCAGCTCACCACCGTCCTCGCCGACCCAGTACTTC.

This chain uses TRBV30 with TRBJ2-1, with D uncertain. The germline V gene encodes CDR1 GTSNPN and CDR2 SVGIG (reference sequence). V was clipped by 2 bases and J by 2 bases, with 7 bases between them. CDR3 length: 13 amino acids. The CDR3 loop is CAWSRDPYNEQFF. CDR3 DNA sequence: TGTGCCTGGAGTAGGGATCCCTACAATGAGCAGTTCTTC.

The rearrangement joins TRBV20-1 to TRBJ1-2; D gene unclear. Between the trimmed V and J ends, which lost 8 bases and 3 bases, there was a span of 7 bases. CDR1 DFQATT and CDR2 SNEGSKA come from the germline V gene (reference sequence). The CDR3 has 10 amino acids. The CDR3: CSSWDYGYTF. The CDR3 bases are TGCAGTTCGTGGGACTATGGCTACACCTTC.

This clonotype was picked up a small number of times. The rearrangement uses TRBV20-1 and TRBJ2-5, with D possibly TRBD1 on 6 matching bases. V gave up 0 bases and J gave up 0 bases, with 17 bases separating them. Germline V gene sequence: CDR1 DFQATT, CDR2 SNEGSKA (reference sequence). This CDR3 has 17 amino acids. The CDR3 here is CSAREKQGHAYQETQYF. The DNA of the CDR3 is TGCAGTGCTAGAGAGAAGCAGGGGCACGCGTACCAAGAGACCCAGTACTTC.

Concerning this clonotype itself: A much bigger clone sits one base away, suggesting this may be a read error. The V and J genes are TRBV5-5 and TRBJ2-7; no firm D call. CDR3 size: 14 residues. Trimming left V 4 bases short and J 5 bases short, with 16 bases between. Germline CDR1 and CDR2: SGHKS and YYEKEE (reference sequence). The CDR3 sequence is CASSPGAASDEQYF. The CDR3 region has the DNA TGTGCCAGCAGCCCCGGCGCGGCGTCCGACGAGCAGTACTTC.

This clonotype was seen repeatedly, ten times or more. V is TRBV29-1 and J is TRBJ2-1; 9 bases agree with TRBD2. Germline lookup yields CDR1 SQVTM and CDR2 ANQGSEA. The CDR3 sequence is 15 residues long. V lost 5 bases to trimming and J lost 4 bases; unmatched junction nucleotides: 9. CDR3 in amino acids: CSVLAGGSGYNEQFF. The CDR3 nucleotides are TGCAGCGTTCTCGCGGGAGGGAGCGGGTACAATGAGCAGTTCTTC.

This clonotype was counted between two and nine times. The V call is TRBV7-2, the J call TRBJ2-1, with D tentatively TRBD1 (7 bases). The CDR3 loop spans 15 amino acids. Germline V lookup: CDR1 SGHTA, CDR2 FQGNSA. Trimming removed 5 bases from V and 7 bases from J, with 18 bases in between. The CDR3 sequence: CASSPVAGGGNEQFF. The CDR3 DNA is TGTGCCAGCAGCCCGGTCGCAGGGGGAGGAAATGAGCAGTTCTTC.

As DNA, the CDR3 is TGTGCCAGCTCACCGGTAGGGACAACTCTTTCACCCCTCCACTTT. It specifies CASSPVGTTLSPLHF. The rearrangement uses TRBV18 and TRBJ1-6, with TRBD1 as a possible D gene (6 bases). The CDR3 consists of 15 residues. The germline V gene encodes CDR1 KGHSH and CDR2 LQKENI. The germline V and J ends were trimmed by 3 bases and 9 bases, with 15 bases remaining between them. The variable domain in full, completed from reference TRBV18 and TRBJ1-6, reads NAGVMQNPRHLVRRRGQEARLRCSPMKGHSHVYWYRQLPEEGLKFMVYLQKENIIDESGMPKERFSAEFPKEGPSILRIQQVVRGDSAAYFCASSPVGTTLSPLHFGNGTRLTVT.

In its sample, this clonotype was seen a few times. CDR3 amino acids: CAISESATGGKETQYF. CDR3 bases: TGTGCCATCAGTGAGTCCGCGACAGGGGGAAAAGAGACCCAGTACTTC. V gene TRBV10-3 combines with J gene TRBJ2-5; 9 bases align to TRBD1. CDR1 and CDR2 (germline): ENHRY, SYGVKD. V lost 0 bases, J lost 3 bases, and 5 bases stayed unmatched. This CDR3 comprises 16 residues.

This clonotype has a count of ten or more. The rearrangement uses TRBV20-1 and TRBJ2-7, with 7 bases identical to TRBD2. CDR1 is DFQATT and CDR2 is SNEGSKA in the germline V gene (reference sequence). V was pared by 5 bases and J by 0 bases, with 7 bases of the junction left unmatched. CDR3 length: 14 residues. The CDR3 spells CSALPGGNSYEQYF. CDR3 nucleotides: TGCAGTGCTCTCCCGGGGGGAAACTCCTACGAGCAGTACTTC.

This clonotype was detected a few times. The chain uses TRBV5-6 and TRBJ2-7; the D is unclear. Germline loops: CDR1 SGHDT, CDR2 YYEEEE. This CDR3 contains 16 residues. Trimming removed 4 bases from V and 0 bases from J, with 17 bases in between. The CDR3 coding sequence is TGTGCCAGCAGCCCTCTTATGCCCTGGGGCTCCTACGAGCAGTACTTC. It encodes CASSPLMPWGSYEQYF.

The chain combines TRBV12-5 with TRBJ2-7; a possible D gene is TRBD1 (7 bases). CDR1 is LGHNT and CDR2 is FRNRAP in the germline V gene. Trimming took off 6 bases at V and 2 bases at J, with 14 bases between the two ends. The CDR3 contains 14 residues. CDR3 residues: CASGSGGRPYEQYF. The CDR3 bases are TGTGCTAGTGGCTCAGGGGGGAGGCCCTACGAGCAGTACTTC.